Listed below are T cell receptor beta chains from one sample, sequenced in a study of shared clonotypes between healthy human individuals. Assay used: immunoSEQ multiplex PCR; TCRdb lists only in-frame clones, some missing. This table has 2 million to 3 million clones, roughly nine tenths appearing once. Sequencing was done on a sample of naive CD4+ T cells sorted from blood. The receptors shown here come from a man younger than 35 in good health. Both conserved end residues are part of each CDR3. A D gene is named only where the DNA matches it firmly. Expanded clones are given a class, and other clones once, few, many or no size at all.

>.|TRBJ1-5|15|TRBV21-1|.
TGTGCCAGCAGCAAATTGGAGGGCCCGGAGCAGCCCCAGCATTTT
CASSKLEGPEQPQHF
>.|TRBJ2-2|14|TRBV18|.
TGTGCCAGCTCGTGGGACACCGGAGGCGGGGAGCTGTTTTTT
CASSWDTGGGELFF
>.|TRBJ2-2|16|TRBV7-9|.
TGTGCCAGCAGCCCTCCCCCGGGGCTTCACACCGGGGAGCTGTTTTTT
CASSPPPGLHTGELFF
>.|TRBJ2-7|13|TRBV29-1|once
TGCAGCGTTGCCGGGCGGGTCCCCTACGAGCAGTACTTC
CSVAGRVPYEQYF
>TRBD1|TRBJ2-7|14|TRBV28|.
TGTGCCAGCGGGTGGACAGGGTCCGGGTACGAGCAGTACTTC
CASGWTGSGYEQYF
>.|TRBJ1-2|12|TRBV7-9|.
TGTGCCAGCAGCCGAGAGCGGTATGGCTACACCTTC
CASSRERYGYTF
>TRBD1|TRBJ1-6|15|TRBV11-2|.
TGTGCCAGCAGCTTAACGGGACAGGGCGCTTCACCCCTCCACTTT
CASSLTGQGASPLHF
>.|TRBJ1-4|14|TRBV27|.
TGTGCCAGCAGTTTGGCCAGCTTTAATGAAAAACTGTTTTTT
CASSLASFNEKLFF
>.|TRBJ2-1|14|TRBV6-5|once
TGTGCCAGCAGTCCCCCCTGGAGGGCCAGTGAGCAGTTCTTC
CASSPPWRASEQFF
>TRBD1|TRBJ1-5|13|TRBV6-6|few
TGTGCCAGCACCCCAGGGGGCGATCAGCCCCAGCATTTT
CASTPGGDQPQHF
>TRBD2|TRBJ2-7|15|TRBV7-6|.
TGTGCCAGCAGCCCGGAGACTAGCTTCACCTACGAGCAGTACTTC
CASSPETSFTYEQYF
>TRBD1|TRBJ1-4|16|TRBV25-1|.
TGTGCCAGCAGTGTGGGGACAGGGATGCCTAATGAAAAACTGTTTTTT
CASSVGTGMPNEKLFF
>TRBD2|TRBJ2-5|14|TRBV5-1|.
TGCGCCAGCAGCCCGGGGGGGTCCCAAGAGACCCAGTACTTC
CASSPGGSQETQYF
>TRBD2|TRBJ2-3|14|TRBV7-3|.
TGTGCCAGCAGCTCCGGACTAGTCGCAGATACGCAGTATTTT
CASSSGLVADTQYF
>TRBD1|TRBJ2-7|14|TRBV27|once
TGTGCCAGCAGTTTTCAGGGGGCGGCCTACGAGCAGTACTTC
CASSFQGAAYEQYF
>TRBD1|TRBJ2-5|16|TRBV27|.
TGTGCCAGCAGTCCCGGGACAGCGCTGGGGGAAGAGACCCAGTACTTC
CASSPGTALGEETQYF
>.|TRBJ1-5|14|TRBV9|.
TGTGCCAGCAGCGTAGAAGCAGTAGGACAGCCCCAGCATTTT
CASSVEAVGQPQHF
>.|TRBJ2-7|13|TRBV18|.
TGTGCCAGCTCACCGAGTTCAGGGGTCGAGCAGTACTTC
CASSPSSGVEQYF
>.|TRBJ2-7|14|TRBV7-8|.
TGTGCCAGCAGCTTAGAGGTATCCACCGGCGAGCAGTACTTC
CASSLEVSTGEQYF
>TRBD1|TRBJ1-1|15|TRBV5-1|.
TGCGCCAGCAGCTTGGTTACAGGGGGCGAGGCTGAAGCTTTCTTT
CASSLVTGGEAEAFF
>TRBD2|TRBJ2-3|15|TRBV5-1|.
TGCGCCAGCAGCTATAGACTAGCGGGTGGAGATACGCAGTATTTT
CASSYRLAGGDTQYF
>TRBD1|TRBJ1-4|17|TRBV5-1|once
TGCGCCAGCAGACACGGACAGGGTTTCACAACTAATGAAAAACTGTTTTTT
CASRHGQGFTTNEKLFF
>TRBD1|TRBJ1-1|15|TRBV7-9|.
TGTGCCAGCAGTTTGGACGGGACAGTGAACACTGAAGCTTTCTTT
CASSLDGTVNTEAFF
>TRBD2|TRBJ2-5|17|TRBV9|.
TGTGCCAGCAGCCCGGGGACTAGCGGGGGAGTCCAAGAGACCCAGTACTTC
CASSPGTSGGVQETQYF
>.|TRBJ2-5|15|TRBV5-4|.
TGTGCCAGCAGCGAACACGTAAACGTCCAAGAGACCCAGTACTTC
CASSEHVNVQETQYF
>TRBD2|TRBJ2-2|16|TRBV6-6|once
TGTGCCAGCAGTTACTCGTGGCGGGAGGTGACCGGGGAGCTGTTTTTT
CASSYSWREVTGELFF
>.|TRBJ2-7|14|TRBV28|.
TGTGCCAGCAGTTTACAGACAGGTTCCTACGAGCAGTACTTC
CASSLQTGSYEQYF
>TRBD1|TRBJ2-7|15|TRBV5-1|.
TGCGCCAGCAGCTTTGGGTCGTCAGGGGGAGTCGAGCAGTACTTC
CASSFGSSGGVEQYF
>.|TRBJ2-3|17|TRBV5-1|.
TGCGCCAGCAGCCCCTCGTCTACTAGTATGGGGACAGATACGCAGTATTTT
CASSPSSTSMGTDTQYF
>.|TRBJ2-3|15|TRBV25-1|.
TGTGCCAGCAGTGCTATCGACAGCTACACAGATACGCAGTATTTT
CASSAIDSYTDTQYF
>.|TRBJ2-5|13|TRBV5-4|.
TGTGCCAGCAGCCCCCGCGGCCAAGAGACCCAGTACTTC
CASSPRGQETQYF
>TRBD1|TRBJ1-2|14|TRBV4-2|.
TGTGCCAGCAGCCCACGCAGGGGGATGTATGGCTACACCTTC
CASSPRRGMYGYTF
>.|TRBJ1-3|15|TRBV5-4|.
TGTGCCAGCAGCCTGGGCGGGAACTCTGGAAACACCATATATTTT
CASSLGGNSGNTIYF
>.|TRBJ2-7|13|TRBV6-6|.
TGTGCCAGCGGAGTTATAGGAGCCTACGAGCAGTACTTC
CASGVIGAYEQYF
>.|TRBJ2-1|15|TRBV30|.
TGTGCCTGGACCCTCTCCGGGGGAAACTACAATGAGCAGTTCTTC
CAWTLSGGNYNEQFF
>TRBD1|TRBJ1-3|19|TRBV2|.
TGTGCCAGCGTGGGGGGACAGGGGACTTTCGGCAGCTCTGGAAACACCATATATTTT
CASVGGQGTFGSSGNTIYF
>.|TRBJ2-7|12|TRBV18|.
TGTGCCAGCTCACCACGGAGGGACGAGCAGTACTTC
CASSPRRDEQYF
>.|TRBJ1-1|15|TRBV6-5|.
TGTGCCAGCAGTTACGGCGATGGGGGCAACACTGAAGCTTTCTTT
CASSYGDGGNTEAFF
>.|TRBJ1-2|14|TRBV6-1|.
TGTGCCAGCAGTGAAGCGTACGGCGACTATGGCTACACCTTC
CASSEAYGDYGYTF
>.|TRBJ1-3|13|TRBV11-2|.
TGTGCCAGCAGCCGTATCGGGGGAAACACCATATATTTT
CASSRIGGNTIYF
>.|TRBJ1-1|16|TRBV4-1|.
TGCGCCAGCAGCCAAGTAGGGACGGCTGTGAACACTGAAGCTTTCTTT
CASSQVGTAVNTEAFF
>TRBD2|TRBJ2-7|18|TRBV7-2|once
TGTGCCAGCAGCTTAACCCTATTCCCGGTACGGGAGGACTACGAGCAGTACTTC
CASSLTLFPVREDYEQYF
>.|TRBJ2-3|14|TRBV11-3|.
TGTGCCAGCAGCCCTAACGGGGGCACAGATACGCAGTATTTT
CASSPNGGTDTQYF
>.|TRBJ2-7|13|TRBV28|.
TGTGCCAGCAGCCTGACAGTTCACTACGAGCAGTACTTC
CASSLTVHYEQYF
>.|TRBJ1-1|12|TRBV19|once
TGTGCCAGTAGTATAGTAAAGGGTGAAGCTTTCTTT
CASSIVKGEAFF
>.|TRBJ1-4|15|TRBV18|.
TGTGCCAGCTCACCAGGGCTAGCAACTAATGAAAAACTGTTTTTT
CASSPGLATNEKLFF
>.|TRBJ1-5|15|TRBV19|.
TGTGCCAGTAGTATTGGGAGACATAGCAATCAGCCCCAGCATTTT
CASSIGRHSNQPQHF
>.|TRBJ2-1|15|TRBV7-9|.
TGTGCCAGCAGCGTCGAGGGCCTGGGATACAATGAGCAGTTCTTC
CASSVEGLGYNEQFF
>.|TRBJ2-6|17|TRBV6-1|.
TGTGCCAGCAGTGAAGGGCCCGGAGCAACGGGGGCCAACGTCCTGACTTTC
CASSEGPGATGANVLTF
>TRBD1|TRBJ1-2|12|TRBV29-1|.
TGCAGCGCCAGGGGACAGGGCTATGGCTACACCTTC
CSARGQGYGYTF
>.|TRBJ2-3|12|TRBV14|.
TGTGCCAGCACGATAGGATTGGGTACGCAGTATTTT
CASTIGLGTQYF
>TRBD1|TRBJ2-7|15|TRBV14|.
TGTGCCAGCAGCCAAGATACAGGGGGCCCATACGAGCAGTACTTC
CASSQDTGGPYEQYF
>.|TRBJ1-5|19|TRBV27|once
TGTGCCAGCAGTCCTCTATGGTCCGCAGGGCAATATAGCAATCAGCCCCAGCATTTT
CASSPLWSAGQYSNQPQHF
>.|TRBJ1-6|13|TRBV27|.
TGTGCCAGCAGCTTGCAGGGAGATTCACCCCTCCACTTT
CASSLQGDSPLHF
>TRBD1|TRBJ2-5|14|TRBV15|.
TGTGCCACCAGCCCCGGGACAGTCAAGGAGACCCAGTACTTC
CATSPGTVKETQYF
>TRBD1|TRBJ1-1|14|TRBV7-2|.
TGTGCCAGCAGCTCGGACAGGGGGAACACTGAAGCTTTCTTT
CASSSDRGNTEAFF
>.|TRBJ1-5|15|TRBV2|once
TGTGCCAGCACTGCTTTAGGACAAATCAATCAGCCCCAGCATTTT
CASTALGQINQPQHF
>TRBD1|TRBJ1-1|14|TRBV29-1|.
TGCAGCGTCCTCGCCGGGACAGGGAACACTGAAGCTTTCTTT
CSVLAGTGNTEAFF
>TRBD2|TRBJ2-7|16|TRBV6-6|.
TGTGCCAGCAGTTACAGAGATTTTAAGCGGGGATACGAGCAGTACTTC
CASSYRDFKRGYEQYF